This entry lists 19 T cell receptor beta chains sequenced from one sample in a study of T cell repertoires in aging, cancer and after chemotherapy. TCR beta rearrangements were amplified from peripheral blood genomic DNA. A mixed TRB-A/B primer pool amplified rearranged TRB by multiplex touch-down PCR. TCRdb re-analysed the multiplex PCR reads in MiXCR, keeping a single row per CDR3 protein. The table records 5,500 to 7,000 distinct CDR3 sequences, about 25% of them present only once. Sequenced: blood. These receptors originate from a human donor in good health.

With regard to this clonotype: At one of its ends the junction is not consistent with the germline gene, which may arise from a read error. The rearrangement uses TRBV6-5 and TRBJ2-1; no firm D call. This CDR3 is 15 amino acids long. From germline, CDR1 is MNHEY and CDR2 SVGAGI. The CDR3 nucleotides are TGCGCCAGCAGTGAGTTTGGCAGGATCTACAATGAGCAGTTCTTC. Translating it yields CASSEFGRIYNEQFF.

The chain combines TRBV4-3 with TRBJ1-2, with D perhaps TRBD1 (5 bases). Trimming cost V 5 bases and J 2 bases, with 12 bases left between them. This CDR3 region has 14 residues. Germline V gene sequence: CDR1 LGHNA, CDR2 YSLEER. This chain's CDR3 is CASSSGTGNYGYTF. CDR3 nucleotides: TGCGCCAGCAGCTCCGGGACGGGGAACTATGGCTACACCTTC.

A few counts support this clonotype. J is TRBJ2-1 and V is TRBV19; 10 bases map to TRBD2. The CDR3 has 18 amino acids. The J segment lost 4 bases and the V segment lost 4 bases, leaving 13 bases of the junction unmatched. Germline CDR1 is LNHDA and CDR2 is SQIVND (reference sequence). CDR3 sequence reads: CASSNQRGGLLPYNEQFF. CDR3 nucleotide sequence: TGTGCCAGTAGTAATCAGCGGGGGGGCTTATTACCTTACAATGAGCAGTTCTTC.

The rearrangement joins TRBV6-2 or TRBV6-3 to TRBJ2-1, with TRBD2 matching 10 bases. There are 12 residues in the CDR3. Germline V gene lookup returns CDR1 MNHEY and CDR2 SVGEGT. The trim removed 6 bases at V and 10 bases at J, leaving 3 bases unmatched. CDR3 in amino acids: CASSMGLAEQFF. CDR3 bases: TGTGCCAGCAGCATGGGACTAGCGGAGCAGTTCTTC.

The rearrangement joins TRBV5-1 to TRBJ1-5; 7 bases are shared with TRBD1. CDR1 is SGHRS and CDR2 is YFSETQ in the germline V gene. V was pared by 4 bases and J by 8 bases, with 6 bases of the junction left unmatched. CDR3 length: 13 residues. DNA for the CDR3: TGCGCCAGCAGCACTACAGGGGACAAGCCCCAGCATTTT. Protein product: CASSTTGDKPQHF.

In its sample, this clonotype is medium-sized. V is TRBV15 and J is TRBJ1-2; a possible D gene is TRBD1 (6 bases). CDR1 and CDR2 (germline): LNHNV, YYDKDF (reference sequence). V lost 8 bases to trimming and J lost 2 bases, with 18 bases between them. The length of the CDR3 is 15 residues. CDR3 coding DNA: TGTGCCACCGGAAGGGGGGGGGGAAGAAACTATGGCTACACCTTC. It codes for CATGRGGGRNYGYTF.

By share, this clonotype counts as medium-sized. The chain combines TRBV10-3 with TRBJ2-3; 7 nucleotides agree with TRBD2. V trimming: 1 base; J trimming: 3 bases; junction bases outside the gene matches: 7. The germline CDR1 and CDR2 sequences are ENHRY and SYGVKD. The CDR3 is 16 residues long. The CDR3 DNA is TGTGCCATCAGTGAGTTAGGGGCTAGCGGAACAGATACGCAGTATTTT. As protein: CAISELGASGTDTQYF.

The CDR3 sequence is CASSLETSGGSYNEQFF. CDR3 DNA sequence: TGTGCCAGCAGCTTAGAGACTAGCGGGGGTTCCTACAATGAGCAGTTCTTC. The chain combines TRBV7-6 with TRBJ2-1; 12 bases line up with TRBD2. The CDR3 is 17 amino acids. V lost 1 base to trimming and J lost 1 base; unmatched junction nucleotides: 2. The germline V gene has CDR1 SGHVS and CDR2 FNYEAQ.

The chain uses TRBV6-5 and TRBJ2-2, with D perhaps matching TRBD2 (5 bases). The germline V gene encodes CDR1 MNHEY and CDR2 SVGAGI. The length of the CDR3 is 16 residues. Trimming took off 5 bases at V and 3 bases at J, with 16 bases between the two ends. In DNA, the CDR3 is TGTGCCAGCAGTCTCGCGAGGAGAGCGGACACCGGGGAGCTGTTTTTT. Protein sequence: CASSLARRADTGELFF.

This clonotype was recorded a few times. J is TRBJ1-1 and V is TRBV7-9; D not resolved. V was shortened by 5 bases and J by 1 base, with 20 bases between the two germline ends. This CDR3 is built from 17 residues. In germline, CDR1 is SEHNR, CDR2 FQNEAQ (reference sequence). The CDR3 DNA reads as TGTGCCAGCAGCCTCCCCGTGGTGGGTAAGTGGAACACTGAAGCTTTCTTT. Translated, it gives CASSLPVVGKWNTEAFF. The full variable domain, with the rest looked up from reference TRBV7-9 and TRBJ1-1, is DTGVSQNPRHKITKRGQNVTFRCDPISEHNRLYWYRQTLGQGPEFLTYFQNEAQLEKSRLLSDRFSAERPKGSFSTLEIQRTEQGDSAMYLCASSLPVVGKWNTEAFFGQGTRLTVV.

The genes are TRBV6-5 and TRBJ2-4; maybe TRBD2 (6 bases). Per the germline V gene, CDR1 is MNHEY and CDR2 is SVGAGI. CDR3 length equals 17 residues. V gave up 3 bases and J gave up 0 bases, with 15 bases separating them. In nucleotides, the CDR3 is TGTGCCAGCAGTTATTCGATACCGGGACTAGCCAAAAACATTCAGTACTTC. It codes for CASSYSIPGLAKNIQYF.

The chain's CDR3 is CASSLGLGEADTQYF. The CDR3 nucleotides read TGTGCCAGCAGCTTAGGGCTTGGCGAAGCAGATACGCAGTATTTT. This chain links TRBV7-7 with TRBJ2-3; no firm D call. V was clipped by 1 base and J by 4 bases, with 12 bases between them. This CDR3 contains 15 residues. Germline V lookup: CDR1 SSHAT, CDR2 FNYEAQ (reference sequence).

The V gene is TRBV13, the J gene TRBJ2-3; maybe TRBD2 (7 bases). Germline loops: CDR1 PRHDT, CDR2 FYEKMQ (reference sequence). The CDR3 consists of 15 residues. V shed 5 bases and J shed 5 bases, with 17 bases lying between them. CDR3 nucleotide sequence: TGTGCCAGCAGCCGGGGGGCGGGAGCTGAAGATACGCAGTATTTT. Translating gives CASSRGAGAEDTQYF. Full variable domain (outside the CDR3, taken from reference TRBV13 and TRBJ2-3): AAGVIQSPRHLIKEKRETATLKCYPIPRHDTVYWYQQGPGQDPQFLISFYEKMQSDKGSIPDRFSAQQFSDYHSELNMSSLELGDSALYFCASSRGAGAEDTQYFGPGTRLTVL.

This clonotype is categorized as medium-sized. The chain combines TRBV29-1 with TRBJ2-7; D is perhaps TRBD1 (5 bases). Germline CDR1 and CDR2: SQVTM and ANQGSEA. The CDR3 runs to 13 residues. Trimming left V 4 bases short and J 7 bases short, with 17 bases between. In DNA, the CDR3 is TGCAGCGTTGGCAACTTAATGCAGGGAGAGCAGTACTTC. This encodes CSVGNLMQGEQYF.

The V and J genes are TRBV20-1 and TRBJ1-3, with D hard to call. Germline-derived CDR1 and CDR2 are DFQATT and SNEGSKA (reference sequence). Trimming took 1 base from V and 0 from J, leaving 4 bases between them. This CDR3 comprises 13 residues. CDR3 region: CSARAVSGNTIYF. The CDR3 bases are TGCAGTGCTAGAGCAGTCTCTGGAAACACCATATATTTT.

By share, this clonotype ranks as medium-sized. The chain uses TRBV18 and TRBJ2-7; TRBD1 matches at 7 bases. The V and J ends lost 2 bases and 3 bases, in that order; junction bases with no gene match: 4. This CDR3 has 14 amino acids. The germline V gene has CDR1 KGHSH and CDR2 LQKENI. The CDR3 here is CASSPRGQNYEQYV. The DNA for the CDR3 is TGTGCCAGCTCACCAAGGGGACAGAACTACGAGCAGTACGTC.

J is TRBJ2-2 and V is TRBV9, with TRBD2 matching over 8 bases. V was clipped by 0 bases and J by 2 bases; unmatched bases: 9. The CDR3 totals 18 residues. From germline, CDR1 is SGDLS and CDR2 YYNGEE. The CDR3 nucleotides are TGTGCCAGCAGCGTAGGAATTGGTTTAGCGGGAAACACCGGGGAGCTGTTTTTT. It codes for CASSVGIGLAGNTGELFF.

This clonotype is deemed medium-sized (0.01 to 0.1%). The chain is built from TRBV6-6 and TRBJ1-5; D may be TRBD1 (5 bases). The CDR3 consists of 13 residues. The V end was cut by 4 bases, the J end by 5 bases, with 9 bases between. Germline assignment: CDR1 MNHNY and CDR2 SVGAGI (reference sequence). The CDR3 DNA is TGTGCCAGCAGTTCATTGACAGATCAGCCCCAGCATTTT. Its translation is CASSSLTDQPQHF.

With regard to this clonotype: A much larger clone lies a single base off, so this may be a read error. The chain employs TRBV20-1 and TRBJ1-1; 7 bases match TRBD1. Germline V gene data show CDR1 as DFQATT and CDR2 as SNEGSKA (reference sequence). The V segment lost 0 bases and the J segment 1 base; nucleotides outside the gene matches: 8. This CDR3 region has 16 residues. This CDR3 is CSARDTRDSKNTEAFF. The CDR3 DNA follows: TGCAGTGCTAGAGACACGCGGGACAGTAAGAACACTGAAGCTTTCTTT.